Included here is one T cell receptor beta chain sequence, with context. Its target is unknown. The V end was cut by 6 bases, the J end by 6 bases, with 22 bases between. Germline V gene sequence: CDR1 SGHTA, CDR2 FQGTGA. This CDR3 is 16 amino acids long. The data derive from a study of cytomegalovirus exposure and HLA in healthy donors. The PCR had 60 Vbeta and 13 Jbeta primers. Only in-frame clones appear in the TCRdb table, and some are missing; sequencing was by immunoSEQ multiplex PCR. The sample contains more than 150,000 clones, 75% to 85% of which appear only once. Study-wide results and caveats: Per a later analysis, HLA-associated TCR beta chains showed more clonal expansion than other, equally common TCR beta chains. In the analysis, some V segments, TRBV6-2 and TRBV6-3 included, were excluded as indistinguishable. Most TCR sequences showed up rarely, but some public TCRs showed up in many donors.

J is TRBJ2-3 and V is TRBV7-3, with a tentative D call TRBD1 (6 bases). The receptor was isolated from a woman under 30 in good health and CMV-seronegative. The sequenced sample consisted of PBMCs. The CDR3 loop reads CASRHTLQGSGDTQYF. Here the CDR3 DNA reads TGTGCCAGCAGACATACCCTACAGGGATCTGGGGATACGCAGTATTTT.